This note documents a single TCR beta chain sequence. After constant-region reverse-primer amplification, full-length variable regions underwent semi-nested PCR with Nested Universal Primer A. TCRdb used MiXCR to reprocess the 5' RACE reads, holding one entry per CDR3 protein. The top ten hold around 4% of the sample, which has 4,500 to 6,500 distinct CDR3 sequences, 45% to 60% seen once. Trimming shortened V by 0 bases and J by 5 bases, and 4 bases separated the two germline ends. There are 12 residues in the CDR3. CDR1 and CDR2 from the germline V gene are LNHNV and YYDKDF (reference sequence). This clonotype was sampled from a female donor with breast cancer. The rearrangement uses TRBV15 and TRBJ1-2; no clear D gene. Sample: memory CD4+ T cells sorted from blood. Documented subset: memory CD4+ T cells, CD4+CD45RO+CD25-. CDR3: CATSRDSYGYTF. CDR3 nucleotides: TGTGCCACCAGCAGAGATAGTTATGGCTACACCTTC. Full variable domain (remainder filled in from reference TRBV15 and TRBJ1-2): DAMVIQNPRYQVTQFGKPVTLSCSQTLNHNVMYWYQQKSSQAPKLLFHYYDKDFNNEADTPDNFQSRRPNTSFCFLDIRSPGLGDTAMYLCATSRDSYGYTFGSGTRLTVV.